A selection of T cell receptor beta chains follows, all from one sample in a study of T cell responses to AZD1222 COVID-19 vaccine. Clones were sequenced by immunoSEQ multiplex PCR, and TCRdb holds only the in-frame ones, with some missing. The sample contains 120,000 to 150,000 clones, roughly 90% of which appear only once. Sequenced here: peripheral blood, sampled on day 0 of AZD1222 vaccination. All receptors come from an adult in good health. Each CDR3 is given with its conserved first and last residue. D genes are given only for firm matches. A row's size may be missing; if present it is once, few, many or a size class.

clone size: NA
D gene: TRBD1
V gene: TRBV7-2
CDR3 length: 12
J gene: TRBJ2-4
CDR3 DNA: TGTGCCAGCAGCTTAGCGGGGACAGTCCTTTACTTC
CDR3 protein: CASSLAGTVLYF

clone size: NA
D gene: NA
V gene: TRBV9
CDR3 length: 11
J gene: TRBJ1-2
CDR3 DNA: TGTGCCAGCAACCGGGGCTATGGCTACACCTTC
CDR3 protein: CASNRGYGYTF

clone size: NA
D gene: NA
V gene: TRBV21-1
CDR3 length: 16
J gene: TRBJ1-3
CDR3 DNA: TGTGCCAGCCTACAGCGGACAGGGAACTCTGGAAACACCATATATTTT
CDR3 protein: CASLQRTGNSGNTIYF

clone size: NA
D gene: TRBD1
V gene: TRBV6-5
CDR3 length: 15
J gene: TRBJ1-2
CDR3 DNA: TGTGCCAGCAGTTCCATGCCCGGACAGGTCTATGGCTACACCTTC
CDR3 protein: CASSSMPGQVYGYTF

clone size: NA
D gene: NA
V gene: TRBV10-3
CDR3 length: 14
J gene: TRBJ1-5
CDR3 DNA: TGTGCCATCAGTGTGGAGGGTAGCAATCAGCCCCAGCATTTT
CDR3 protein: CAISVEGSNQPQHF

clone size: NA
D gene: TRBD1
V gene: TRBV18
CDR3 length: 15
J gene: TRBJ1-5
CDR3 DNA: TGTGCCAGCTCACCGGGACAGAATAGCAATCAGCCCCAGCATTTT
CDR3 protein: CASSPGQNSNQPQHF

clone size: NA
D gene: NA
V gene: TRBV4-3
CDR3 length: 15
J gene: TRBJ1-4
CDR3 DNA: TGCGCCAGCAGCTCGACAGCCGCAACTAATGAAAAACTGTTTTTT
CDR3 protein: CASSSTAATNEKLFF

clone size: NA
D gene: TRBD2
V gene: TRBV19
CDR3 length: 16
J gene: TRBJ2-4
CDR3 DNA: TGTGCCAGTAGTTTTGGCGGGAGGGCCGCGGGAAACATTCAGTACTTC
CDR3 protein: CASSFGGRAAGNIQYF

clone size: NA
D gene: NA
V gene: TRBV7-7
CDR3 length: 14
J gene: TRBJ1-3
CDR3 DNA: TGTGCCAGCAGCCACATCGGCTCTGGAAACACCATATATTTT
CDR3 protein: CASSHIGSGNTIYF

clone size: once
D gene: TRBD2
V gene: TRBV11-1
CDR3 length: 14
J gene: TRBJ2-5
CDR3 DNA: TGTGCCAGCAGCCCCGGGACTAGCCAAGAGACCCAGTACTTC
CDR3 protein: CASSPGTSQETQYF

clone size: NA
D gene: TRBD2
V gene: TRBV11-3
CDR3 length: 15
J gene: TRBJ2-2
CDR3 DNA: TGTGCCAGCAGCTACCGGGGGGGGAACACCGGGGAGCTGTTTTTT
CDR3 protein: CASSYRGGNTGELFF

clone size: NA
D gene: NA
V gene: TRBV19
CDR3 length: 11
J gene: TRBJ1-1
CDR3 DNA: TGTGCCAGTAGGGGGGAGAGAGAAGCTTTCTTT
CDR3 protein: CASRGEREAFF

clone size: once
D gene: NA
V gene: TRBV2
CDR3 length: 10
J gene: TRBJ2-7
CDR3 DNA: TGTGCCAGCTACGACTACGAGCAGTACTTC
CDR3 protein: CASYDYEQYF

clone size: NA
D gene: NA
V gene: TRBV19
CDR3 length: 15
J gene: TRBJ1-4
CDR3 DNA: TGTGCCAGTAGTCCAGAGCTAACAGGGTATGAAAAACTGTTTTTT
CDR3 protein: CASSPELTGYEKLFF

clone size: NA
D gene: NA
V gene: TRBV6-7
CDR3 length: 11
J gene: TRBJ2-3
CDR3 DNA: TGTGCCAGCCCGACACATAATACGCAGTATTTT
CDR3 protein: CASPTHNTQYF

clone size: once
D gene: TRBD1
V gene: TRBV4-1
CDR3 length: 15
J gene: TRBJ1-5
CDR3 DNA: TGCGCCAGCAGCCCGGACAGGCATAGCAATCAGCCCCAGCATTTT
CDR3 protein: CASSPDRHSNQPQHF

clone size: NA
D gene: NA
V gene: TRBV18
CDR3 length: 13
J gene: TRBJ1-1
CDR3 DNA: TGTGCCAGCTCTATAAGGGAGAACACTGAAGCTTTCTTT
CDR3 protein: CASSIRENTEAFF

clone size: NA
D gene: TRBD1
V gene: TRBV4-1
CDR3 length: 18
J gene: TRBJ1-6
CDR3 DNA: TGCGCCAGCAGCCAAGGAAGGGGGCAGAACTCCTATAATTCACCCCTCCACTTT
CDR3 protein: CASSQGRGQNSYNSPLHF

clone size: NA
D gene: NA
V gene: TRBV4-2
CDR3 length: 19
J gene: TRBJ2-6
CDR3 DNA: TGTGCCAGCAGCCAGGGAGTTAGTGGGAGTAGCTCTGGGGCCAACGTCCTGACTTTC
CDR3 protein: CASSQGVSGSSSGANVLTF

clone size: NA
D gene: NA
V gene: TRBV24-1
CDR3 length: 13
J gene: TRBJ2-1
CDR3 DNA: TGTGCCACCAGTGACGGGGGAAGCAATGAGCAGTTCTTC
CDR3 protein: CATSDGGSNEQFF

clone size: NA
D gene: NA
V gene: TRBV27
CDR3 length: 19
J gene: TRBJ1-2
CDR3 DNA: TGTGCCAGCAGTTTTCTACCCCCGAGGGCGGGACTCCGGCACTATGGCTACACCTTC
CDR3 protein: CASSFLPPRAGLRHYGYTF

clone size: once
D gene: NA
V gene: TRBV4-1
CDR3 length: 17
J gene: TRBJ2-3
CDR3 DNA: TGCGCCAGCAGCCAAGGGTTCCCCGGTACTAGCACAGATACGCAGTATTTT
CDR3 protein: CASSQGFPGTSTDTQYF

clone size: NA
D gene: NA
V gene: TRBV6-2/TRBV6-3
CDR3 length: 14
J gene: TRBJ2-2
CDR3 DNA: TGTGCCAGCAGTTACTTACTCCAAACCGGGGAGCTGTTTTTT
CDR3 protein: CASSYLLQTGELFF

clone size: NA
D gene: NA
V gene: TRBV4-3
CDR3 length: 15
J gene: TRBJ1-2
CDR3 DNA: TGCGCCAGCAGCCCCGCCCGGACATCCGCATATGGCTACACCTTC
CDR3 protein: CASSPARTSAYGYTF

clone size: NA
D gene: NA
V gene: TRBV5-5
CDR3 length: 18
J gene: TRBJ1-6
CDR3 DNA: TGTGCCAGCAGCGGACCGACAGCTCAGGTTACCTATAATTCACCCCTCCACTTT
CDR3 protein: CASSGPTAQVTYNSPLHF

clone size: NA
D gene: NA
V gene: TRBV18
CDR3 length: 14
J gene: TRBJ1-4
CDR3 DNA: TGTGCCAGCTCACCCAGGGGACTCGATGAAAAACTGTTTTTT
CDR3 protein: CASSPRGLDEKLFF

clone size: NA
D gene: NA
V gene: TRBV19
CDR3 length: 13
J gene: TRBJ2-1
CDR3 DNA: TGTGCCAGTAGTACCACAGGGTGGGATGAGCAGTTCTTC
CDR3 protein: CASSTTGWDEQFF

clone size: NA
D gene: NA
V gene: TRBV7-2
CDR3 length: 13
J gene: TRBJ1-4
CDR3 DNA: TGTGCCAGCAGCCCGGCCCCCGGGGAAAAACTGTTTTTT
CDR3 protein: CASSPAPGEKLFF

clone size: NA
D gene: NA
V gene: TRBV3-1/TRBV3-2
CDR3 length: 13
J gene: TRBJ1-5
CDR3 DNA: TGTGCCAGCAGCCCCCTGCGTGCTCAGCCCCAGCATTTT
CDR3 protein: CASSPLRAQPQHF

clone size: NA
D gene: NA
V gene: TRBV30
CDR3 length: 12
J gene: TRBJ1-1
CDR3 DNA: TGTGCCTGGACCCGCGGGGCCACTGAAGCTTTCTTT
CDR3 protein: CAWTRGATEAFF

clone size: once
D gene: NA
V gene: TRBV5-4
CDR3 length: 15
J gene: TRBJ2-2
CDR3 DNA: TGTGCCAGCAGCCCTAATGGACGGAGCACCGGGGAGCTGTTTTTT
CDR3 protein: CASSPNGRSTGELFF